The clone carrying this TCR beta chain was picked up a small number of times. The target antigen is unknown. The data originate from a study of naive and memory T cell subsets. An equimolar mix of two oligonucleotides served as the beta constant-region primer for TRBC1 and TRBC2. The ligated cDNA underwent four PCR rounds using SP2 and nested alpha and beta constant-region primers. TCRdb ran MiXCR on the UMI-ligation and nested PCR reads and lists one entry per CDR3 protein. The sample shows over 100,000 distinct CDR3 sequences, approximately 15% of them seen only once. Study-wide results and caveats: There was no ground truth to check naive and memory subset results. Possibly reflecting memory cells re-expressing CD45RA, a few larger clonotypes occurred in naive repertoires, especially CD8. The power law exponent of TCR abundance differed between naive and memory cells.

Germline CDR1 SNHLY, CDR2 FYNNEI. V lost 9 bases and J lost 6, with 18 bases in between. The CDR3 is made up of 14 amino acids. The TCR comes from a human donor in good health. This chain connects TRBV2 to TRBJ2-1; possibly TRBD1 for D (8 bases). The sequencing input was naive CD8+ T cells from blood. This chain's CDR3 is CARSGTGWGNEQFF. CDR3 DNA sequence: TGTGCCAGAAGCGGGACAGGTTGGGGCAATGAGCAGTTCTTC.